A single sample gave rise to the 23 T cell receptor beta chains below, sequenced in a study of blood T cell repertoires in COVID-19. Profiled with immunoSEQ multiplex PCR; TCRdb holds only in-frame clones, not every one. This table holds fewer than 250,000 clones, approximately 84% found once. The material sequenced was peripheral blood. The receptors shown here come from a man aged 45-65 years with acute or convalescent COVID-19.

This chain joins TRBV27 and TRBJ1-6; D not certain. V lost 8 bases, J lost 1 base, and 15 bases lay in between. Per the germline V gene, CDR1 is MNHEY and CDR2 is SMNVEV (reference sequence). The CDR3 is 16 amino acids. In DNA, the CDR3 is TGTGCCAGCTGCCATAGGAGAGGGTCCTATAATTCACCCCTCCACTTT. It translates to CASCHRRGSYNSPLHF.

The CDR3 DNA reads as TGTGCCAGTAGTTCACCCGGAGGACCCGTAACTGAAGCTTTCTTT. This translates into CASSSPGGPVTEAFF. This chain uses TRBV19 with TRBJ1-1; D is ambiguous. CDR1 LNHDA and CDR2 SQIVND come from the germline V gene (reference sequence). The CDR3 contains 15 residues. Trimming stripped 5 bases from V and 5 bases from J, with 18 bases between. Full variable domain (outside the CDR3, taken from reference TRBV19 and TRBJ1-1): DGGITQSPKYLFRKEGQNVTLSCEQNLNHDAMYWYRQDPGQGLRLIYYSQIVNDFQKGDIAEGYSVSREKKESFPLTVTSAQKNPTAFYLCASSSPGGPVTEAFFGQGTRLTVV.

The chain is built from TRBV14 and TRBJ1-1; D is perhaps TRBD1 (6 bases). This CDR3 comprises 15 residues. From germline, CDR1 is SGHDN and CDR2 FVKESK. Trimming removed 2 bases at V and 5 bases at J, with 15 bases between. The CDR3: CASSQSGQSGTEAFF. The DNA of the CDR3 is TGTGCCAGCAGCCAATCCGGACAGTCTGGGACTGAAGCTTTCTTT.

The chain combines TRBV19 with TRBJ1-2, with D unclear. V was pared by 0 bases and J by 7 bases, with 12 bases between. Germline CDR1 reads LNHDA; CDR2 reads SQIVND (reference sequence). The CDR3 sequence is 14 residues long. The CDR3 DNA follows: TGTGCCAGTAGTATAGATTTACCCTACCGTGGCTACACCTTC. Its translation: CASSIDLPYRGYTF.

The rearrangement links TRBV7-9 to TRBJ2-3; D may be TRBD1 (8 bases). Per germline, CDR1 SEHNR and CDR2 FQNEAQ (reference sequence). The CDR3 is made up of 14 amino acids. Trimming pared 5 bases from V and 5 bases from J, leaving 14 bases between. CDR3 coding DNA: TGTGCCAGCAGCGGACAGGGAGGGGGAGATACGCAGTATTTT. It encodes CASSGQGGGDTQYF.

The chain employs TRBV4-1 and TRBJ1-2, with 9 nucleotides matching TRBD1. The junction had 18 bases not matched to a gene; V was cut back by 3 bases and J by 7 bases. This CDR3 has 18 residues. Germline V CDR1 and CDR2: MGHRA, YSYEKL. The CDR3 spells CASSQATSTGTGRAGYTF. CDR3 bases: TGCGCCAGCAGCCAGGCCACTTCCACCGGGACAGGGCGCGCTGGCTACACCTTC.

This sequence joins TRBV5-1 and TRBJ1-1; a possible D gene is TRBD1 (5 bases). The germline V gene has CDR1 SGHRS and CDR2 YFSETQ. V lost 0 bases and J 5 bases, leaving 14 bases between the germline ends. The CDR3 has 15 amino acids. CDR3 in amino acids: CASSLEGARGTEAFF. Written as DNA, the CDR3 is TGCGCCAGCAGCTTGGAAGGGGCGAGAGGTACTGAAGCTTTCTTT.

V usage is TRBV5-1 and J usage is TRBJ1-2; TRBD1 agrees at 7 bases. Trimming at V came to 4 bases and at J to 1 base, leaving 7 bases not matched to a gene. CDR1 and CDR2 from the germline V gene are SGHRS and YFSETQ. CDR3 length: 15 amino acids. CDR3 sequence: CASSLRDRYNYGYTF. DNA of the CDR3: TGCGCCAGCAGCCTCCGGGACAGATATAACTATGGCTACACCTTC.

The chain combines TRBV27 with TRBJ1-1; 7 bases align to TRBD1. Per germline, CDR1 MNHEY and CDR2 SMNVEV (reference sequence). The CDR3 runs to 14 residues. The V and J ends lost 6 bases and 5 bases, in that order; junction bases with no gene match: 9. The CDR3 coding sequence is TGTGCCAGCAGCTCCAGGGGGACGAGAACTGAAGCTTTCTTT. Its translation is CASSSRGTRTEAFF.

The rearrangement uses TRBV11-2 and TRBJ2-2; TRBD1 aligns across 8 bases. J gave up 6 bases and V 1 base, and 1 base lay outside the gene matches. CDR3 length: 14 amino acids. Germline values: CDR1 SGHAT, CDR2 FQNNGV. The CDR3 sequence: CASSLVTGAGELFF. In DNA form, the CDR3 reads TGTGCCAGCAGCTTAGTGACAGGGGCCGGGGAGCTGTTTTTT.

V usage is TRBV4-1 and J usage is TRBJ1-2, with D unresolved. From germline, CDR1 is MGHRA and CDR2 YSYEKL. V was trimmed by 0 bases and J by 8 bases, leaving 22 bases between them. The CDR3 is 17 residues long. The CDR3 sequence: CASSQDWARGPTIGYTF. CDR3 nucleotides: TGCGCCAGCAGCCAAGATTGGGCGCGCGGGCCCACTATCGGCTACACCTTC.

This chain joins TRBV6-5 and TRBJ2-7; D uncertain. The CDR3 extends over 15 amino acids. The germline gives CDR1 MNHEY, CDR2 SVGAGI. Deletions cut 6 bases from V and 2 bases from J, with 17 bases between. CDR3 loop: CASSLQPIQAYEQYF. The CDR3 DNA reads TGTGCCAGCAGCCTACAGCCCATCCAGGCCTACGAGCAGTACTTC.

The chain recombines TRBV18 with TRBJ1-2; TRBD1 matches at 7 bases. V was pared by 3 bases and J by 12 bases, with 10 bases of the junction left unmatched. From germline, CDR1 is KGHSH and CDR2 LQKENI. The CDR3 covers 13 residues. The CDR3 region is CASSPALDRVHTF. In nucleotides, the CDR3 is TGTGCCAGCTCACCGGCCTTAGACAGGGTCCACACCTTC.

The chain uses TRBV7-6 and TRBJ2-7; maybe TRBD2 (6 bases). The CDR3 sequence is 14 residues long. Germline V CDR1 and CDR2: SGHVS, FNYEAQ. The V end lost 1 base, the J end lost 2 bases, and 9 bases lay between the germline ends. The CDR3 loop reads CASSLDRTTYEQYF. DNA of the CDR3: TGTGCCAGCAGCTTAGACAGGACTACCTACGAGCAGTACTTC.

The chain links TRBV19 to TRBJ1-5; 9 nucleotides agree with TRBD1. This CDR3 has 15 residues. The germline V gene encodes CDR1 LNHDA and CDR2 SQIVND (reference sequence). J gave up 1 base and V 5 bases, and 3 bases lay outside the gene matches. This CDR3 reads CASSVGTGSNQPQHF. In DNA form, the CDR3 reads TGTGCCAGTAGTGTCGGGACAGGGAGCAATCAGCCCCAGCATTTT.

The chain couples TRBV29-1 to TRBJ1-2, with TRBD1 matching 8 bases. Looked up from germline, CDR1 is SQVTM and CDR2 is ANQGSEA. Trimming cost V 7 bases and J 3 bases; bases outside gene matches: 4. The CDR3 loop spans 12 amino acids. The CDR3 sequence is CSAETGDYGYTF. CDR3 sequence (DNA): TGCAGCGCCGAGACAGGGGACTATGGCTACACCTTC.

The chain uses TRBV11-3 and TRBJ2-1; 10 nucleotides line up with TRBD1. V gave up 5 bases and J gave up 2 bases; unmatched junction bases: 3. CDR1 is SGHNT and CDR2 is YENEEA in the germline V gene. The CDR3 totals 15 residues. The DNA for the CDR3 is TGTGCCAGCAGCCTCGGACAGGGGGCCTACAATGAGCAGTTCTTC. Translation gives CASSLGQGAYNEQFF.

The chain employs TRBV6-1 and TRBJ2-2, with D possibly being TRBD2 (6 bases). V lost 3 bases and J 5 bases, leaving 13 bases between the germline ends. CDR3 length: 15 amino acids. The V gene's germline CDR1 is MNHNS and CDR2 SASEGT. CDR3 residues: CASSELGGGTGELFF. CDR3 nucleotides: TGTGCCAGCAGTGAGCTGGGTGGGGGGACCGGGGAGCTGTTTTTT.

This clone was counted a single time. This chain uses TRBV11-2 with TRBJ2-3; TRBD2 matches at 8 bases. The CDR3 is 18 amino acids. V gave up 0 bases and J gave up 13 bases; unmatched junction bases: 21. Germline loops: CDR1 SGHAT, CDR2 FQNNGV. CDR3: CASSLDRAGGPLGHREYF. The CDR3 bases are TGTGCCAGCAGCTTAGATCGGGCGGGGGGCCCGTTGGGGCACCGGGAGTATTTT.

This clone was detected once. The chain is built from TRBV27 and TRBJ2-3; 11 bases line up with TRBD2. The germline CDR1 and CDR2 sequences are MNHEY and SMNVEV (reference sequence). The CDR3 runs to 15 residues. The V segment lost 6 bases and the J segment 6 bases; nucleotides outside the gene matches: 8. CDR3 protein: CASRPPGLAADTQYF. The CDR3 nucleotides read TGTGCCAGCAGACCCCCGGGACTAGCGGCCGATACGCAGTATTTT.

The chain uses TRBV7-8 and TRBJ2-1; TRBD2 agrees at 9 bases. The germline V gene encodes CDR1 SGHVS and CDR2 FQNEAQ. After removal of 3 bases from V and 6 bases from J, the junction contained 6 bases not matched to a gene. The CDR3 is 15 residues long. This CDR3 reads CASSFYSGGPNEQFF. The CDR3 DNA reads as TGTGCCAGCAGCTTTTACAGCGGGGGGCCCAATGAGCAGTTCTTC. Based on the CDR3 plus reference TRBV7-8 and TRBJ2-1, the full variable domain is GAGVSQSPRYKVAKRGQDVALRCDPISGHVSLFWYQQALGQGPEFLTYFQNEAQLDKSGLPSDRFFAERPEGSVSTLKIQRTQQEDSAVYLCASSFYSGGPNEQFFGPGTRLTVL.

The rearrangement uses TRBV18 and TRBJ1-2; 10 bases agree with TRBD1. J lost 2 bases, V lost 3 bases, and 6 bases had no gene match. CDR3 length: 16 amino acids. Germline assignment: CDR1 KGHSH and CDR2 LQKENI. CDR3 protein: CASSPRQGAGNYGYTF. DNA of the CDR3: TGTGCCAGCTCACCCCGACAGGGGGCTGGAAACTATGGCTACACCTTC.

V and J are TRBV11-2 and TRBJ1-2; 8 positions match TRBD1. The germline CDR1 and CDR2 sequences are SGHAT and FQNNGV. The J segment lost 3 bases and the V segment lost 4 bases, leaving 7 bases of the junction unmatched. This CDR3 is 15 amino acids long. CDR3 DNA sequence: TGTGCCAGCAGCTCTCCGGACAGGGCGGACTATGGCTACACCTTC. Translated, it gives CASSSPDRADYGYTF.